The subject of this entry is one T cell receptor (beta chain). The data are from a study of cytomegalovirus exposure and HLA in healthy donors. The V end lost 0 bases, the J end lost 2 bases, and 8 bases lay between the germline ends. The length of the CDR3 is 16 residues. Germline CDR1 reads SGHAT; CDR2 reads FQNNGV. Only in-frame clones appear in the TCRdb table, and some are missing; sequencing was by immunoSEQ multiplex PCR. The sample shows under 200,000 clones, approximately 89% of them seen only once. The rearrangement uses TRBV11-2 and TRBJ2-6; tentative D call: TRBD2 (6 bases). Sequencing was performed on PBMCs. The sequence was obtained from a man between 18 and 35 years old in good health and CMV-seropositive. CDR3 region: CASSLEGGAGANVLTF. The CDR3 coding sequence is TGTGCCAGCAGCTTAGAGGGCGGGGCTGGGGCCAACGTCCTGACTTTC.